These T cell receptor beta chains were read from a single sample in a study of blood T cell repertoires in COVID-19. Clones were read by immunoSEQ multiplex PCR, and TCRdb kept only the in-frame ones, dropping some. The data contain some 90,000 clones, 90% of them singletons. Sequencing used peripheral blood. These receptors all stem from an elderly woman with active or convalescent COVID-19. Both conserved end residues are trimmed from each CDR3. The D gene is left open where the match is weak. Where a row states a size, it is once, few, many or the class of an expanded clone; other rows omit it.

size: NA
D: NA
V: TRBV6-4
J: TRBJ1-2
CDR3: ASSDGAYGYT

size: NA
D: TRBD2
V: TRBV7-9
J: TRBJ2-3
CDR3: ASSSTSGPTDTQY

size: few
D: NA
V: TRBV10-3
J: TRBJ2-2
CDR3: AISESVRVDTGELF

size: once
D: TRBD2
V: TRBV7-2
J: TRBJ2-1
CDR3: ASSFRLAEQF

size: NA
D: TRBD2
V: TRBV28
J: TRBJ2-2
CDR3: ASSELAENTGELF

size: NA
D: TRBD2
V: TRBV6-2/TRBV6-3
J: TRBJ2-2
CDR3: ASSSSGIAGTRTGELF

size: NA
D: NA
V: TRBV27
J: TRBJ1-1
CDR3: ASSFQGEAF

size: NA
D: TRBD1
V: TRBV4-2
J: TRBJ2-4
CDR3: ASSQDLTGGQNIQY

size: few
D: NA
V: TRBV19
J: TRBJ2-2
CDR3: ASSIGTGNTGELF

size: NA
D: TRBD1
V: TRBV5-1
J: TRBJ1-1
CDR3: ASNLNRGQTEAF

size: NA
D: NA
V: TRBV28
J: TRBJ2-5
CDR3: ASSHRGGGYQETQY

size: NA
D: NA
V: TRBV4-3
J: TRBJ1-2
CDR3: ASSQEITGPGNYGYT

size: NA
D: NA
V: TRBV5-1
J: TRBJ2-2
CDR3: ASSTDGQGTGELF

size: NA
D: NA
V: TRBV25-1
J: TRBJ2-7
CDR3: ASSPPLIVKQY

size: NA
D: TRBD1
V: TRBV19
J: TRBJ1-5
CDR3: ASSTGTGGGQPQH

size: NA
D: NA
V: TRBV6-2/TRBV6-3
J: TRBJ1-2
CDR3: ASSYRTTGTFYGYT

size: NA
D: TRBD2
V: TRBV28
J: TRBJ2-3
CDR3: ASSLAGGFPDTQY

size: NA
D: NA
V: TRBV7-2
J: TRBJ2-3
CDR3: ASSLIAFGLAGTDTQY

size: NA
D: NA
V: TRBV2
J: TRBJ1-1
CDR3: ASSYTEAPGAF

size: NA
D: NA
V: TRBV19
J: TRBJ1-5
CDR3: ASSIPRQPQH

size: once
D: TRBD1
V: TRBV7-9
J: TRBJ1-2
CDR3: ASSPGYDRGPDGYT

size: NA
D: TRBD1
V: TRBV28
J: TRBJ1-6
CDR3: ASSSTGAHSPLH

size: NA
D: NA
V: TRBV7-2
J: TRBJ2-3
CDR3: ASSLASGGPDTQY

size: NA
D: NA
V: TRBV19
J: TRBJ2-1
CDR3: ATSPGARSEQF

size: NA
D: TRBD1
V: TRBV11-2
J: TRBJ2-7
CDR3: ASSPSTGEMSEQY

size: NA
D: NA
V: TRBV27
J: TRBJ1-1
CDR3: ASRGWGGTEAF

size: NA
D: TRBD2
V: TRBV2
J: TRBJ2-4
CDR3: ASSDFTSGGSGAKNIQY

size: NA
D: TRBD2
V: TRBV20-1
J: TRBJ2-3
CDR3: SASFLAGGTDTQY

size: NA
D: TRBD2
V: TRBV7-9
J: TRBJ2-3
CDR3: ASSLGRGSGRAEDTQY

size: NA
D: TRBD1
V: TRBV3-1/TRBV3-2
J: TRBJ1-5
CDR3: ASSQLPTGAGQPQH

size: NA
D: NA
V: TRBV9
J: TRBJ1-4
CDR3: ASSVGISTNEKLF

size: NA
D: NA
V: TRBV5-6
J: TRBJ1-3
CDR3: ASSLVGTGNTIY

size: NA
D: TRBD1
V: TRBV30
J: TRBJ1-2
CDR3: ACSRGPTGYT

size: NA
D: NA
V: TRBV28
J: TRBJ2-3
CDR3: ASSFGGSAPDTQY